The 27 T cell receptor beta chains given below trace back to one sample, sequenced in a study of regulatory T cells in long-lasting Graves disease. Time point reported: newly diagnosed GD, antithyroid drugs for less than 3 months. Isolated PBMC RNA provided the starting material for the TCR library. HTBI primers from iRepertoire and Arm-PCR of CDR3 regions yielded the TCR beta libraries. TCRdb ran MiXCR on the multiplex PCR reads and lists one entry per CDR3 protein. This table holds 410,000 or so distinct CDR3 sequences, more than 13% found once. The same sample was also used in a study of T cells in Graves' hyperthyroidism and ophthalmopathy.

The sequenced sample was peripheral blood mononuclear cells (PBMCs), obtained at new diagnosis, from a patient treated with antithyroid drugs. These receptors all come from a young woman with Graves disease.

This clonotype was observed many times. The chain couples TRBV9 to TRBJ2-1; 7 bases match TRBD2. The germline V gene has CDR1 SGDLS and CDR2 YYNGEE. Trimming took 2 bases from V and 12 from J; bases not matched to a gene: 11. The CDR3 spans 14 residues. The CDR3: CASSVKNGRGGQFF. CDR3 bases: TGTGCCAGCAGCGTCAAAAATGGTCGCGGGGGGCAGTTCTTC.

This clonotype was picked up many times. V usage is TRBV7-2 and J usage is TRBJ1-5; a possible D gene is TRBD1 (5 bases). Germline V gives CDR1 SGHTA, CDR2 FQGNSA. The V gene lost 5 bases and the J gene lost 4 bases, with 18 bases spanning the gap. The CDR3 totals 16 residues. Written as DNA, the CDR3 is TGTGCCAGCAGCCCCGGGACGGTTACTATAAATCAGCCCCAGCATTTT. Residues: CASSPGTVTINQPQHF.

V and J are TRBV7-9 and TRBJ1-5; D not resolved. Trimming pared 1 base from V and 6 bases from J, leaving 7 bases between. Germline CDR1 reads SEHNR; CDR2 reads FQNEAQ (reference sequence). The CDR3 consists of 13 residues. CDR3 sequence: CASSLGQSQPQHF. The CDR3 nucleotides read TGTGCCAGCAGCTTAGGTCAGAGTCAGCCCCAGCATTTT.

This chain connects TRBV6-1 to TRBJ1-1; D is ambiguous. Germline loops: CDR1 MNHNS, CDR2 SASEGT. Between the trimmed V and J ends, which lost 5 bases and 2 bases, there was a span of 15 bases. This CDR3 has 15 amino acids. DNA for the CDR3: TGTGCCAGCAGTCCGAAATGGGTCCCTAACACTGAAGCTTTCTTT. Its translation: CASSPKWVPNTEAFF.

This clonotype was picked up many times. The chain is built from TRBV6-5 and TRBJ2-7; TRBD2 matches at 9 bases. The J segment lost 3 bases and the V segment lost 2 bases, leaving 5 bases of the junction unmatched. Germline CDR1 is MNHEY and CDR2 is SVGAGI. CDR3 length equals 15 residues. The CDR3 nucleotides are TGTGCCAGCAGTTACGGGTTAGCGGGAGTCTACGAGCAGTACTTC. Its protein product is CASSYGLAGVYEQYF.

This clonotype occurred many times. The chain is built from TRBV19 and TRBJ1-1, with D uncertain. The V gene lost 6 bases and the J gene lost 1 base, with 3 bases spanning the gap. This CDR3 comprises 11 residues. Germline V gene data show CDR1 as LNHDA and CDR2 as SQIVND (reference sequence). CDR3 protein: CASRQNTEAFF. The CDR3 DNA follows: TGTGCCAGTAGACAGAACACTGAAGCTTTCTTT.

Remarks on this clonotype: The likely explanation is a read error, given a far larger clone one base away. The rearrangement uses TRBV28 and TRBJ2-5; 14 nucleotides match TRBD2. Gene TRBJ2-1 matches the end of the DNA better, so the J call may be wrong. Germline V CDR1 and CDR2: MDHEN, SYDVKM. The CDR3 sequence is 16 residues long. CDR3: CASSFDGLAGGYEQFF. CDR3 in DNA: TGTGCCAGCAGTTTCGACGGACTAGCGGGAGGTTACGAGCAGTTCTTC.

This clonotype was detected many times. The CDR3 sequence is CASSFAGLDNEQFF. The CDR3, as DNA: TGTGCCAGCAGCTTTGCGGGTCTAGACAATGAGCAGTTCTTC. The rearrangement links TRBV5-5 to TRBJ2-1; weak D call: TRBD2 (5 bases). This CDR3 is 14 amino acids long. Germline assignment: CDR1 SGHKS and CDR2 YYEKEE (reference sequence). Trimming took 2 bases from V and 5 from J, leaving 11 bases between them.

This clonotype appeared once. The chain couples TRBV11-2 to TRBJ2-1; D call uncertain. The CDR3 contains 14 residues. The germline gives CDR1 SGHAT, CDR2 FQNNGV. V shed 5 bases and J shed 12 bases, with 20 bases lying between them. CDR3 protein: CASSLWTDSGAQFF. DNA of the CDR3: TGTGCCAGCAGCCTATGGACCGATTCGGGTGCGCAGTTCTTC.

J is TRBJ1-1 and V is TRBV20-1; a possible D gene is TRBD1 (6 bases). The V and J ends lost 2 bases and 1 base respectively, with 11 bases between them. Per the germline V gene, CDR1 is DFQATT and CDR2 is SNEGSKA (reference sequence). The CDR3 loop spans 14 amino acids. CDR3 coding DNA: TGCAGTGCTAGACCTACGACAGGGAACACTGAAGCTTTCTTT. This codes for CSARPTTGNTEAFF.

There are many counts of this clonotype. V gene TRBV7-3 combines with J gene TRBJ2-3; no firm D call. The germline CDR1 and CDR2 sequences are SGHTA and FQGTGA. V lost 5 bases, J lost 10 bases, and 16 bases lay in between. The CDR3 has 13 residues. CDR3 DNA sequence: TGTGCCAGCAGCCAAACGGCGACCGCCCCGCAGTATTTT. Translated, it gives CASSQTATAPQYF.

The chain combines TRBV14 with TRBJ1-1; TRBD1 aligns across 8 bases. The trim removed 1 base at V and 4 bases at J, leaving 11 bases unmatched. This CDR3 has 17 amino acids. Germline CDR1 SGHDN, CDR2 FVKESK. The CDR3 sequence: CASSQVLVRGRGTEAFF. CDR3 DNA: TGTGCCAGCAGCCAAGTTTTGGTCAGGGGGCGAGGCACTGAAGCTTTCTTT.

There are many counts of this clonotype. The chain employs TRBV28 and TRBJ2-7; D gene uncertain. Germline V gene lookup returns CDR1 MDHEN and CDR2 SYDVKM. V was trimmed by 9 bases and J by 4 bases, leaving 19 bases between them. This CDR3 is built from 14 residues. This CDR3 reads CASFSTPPTYEQYF. The DNA for the CDR3 is TGTGCCAGTTTTTCTACGCCTCCCACGTACGAGCAGTACTTC.

To note about this clonotype: The junction differs from germline at one of its ends, possibly a read error. In DNA form, the CDR3 reads TGCGCCAGCAGTGAGTCGCGTGCAACTAATGAAAAACTGTTTTTT. Translation: CASSESRATNEKLFF. The gene calls are TRBV6-9 and TRBJ1-4; D is unresolved. CDR3 length: 15 residues. CDR1 and CDR2 from the germline V gene are MNHGY and SVAAGI.

CDR3 residues: CASSLRPVSSGVWDEQYF. DNA for the CDR3: TGTGCCAGCAGCTTACGACCAGTATCGTCAGGGGTTTGGGACGAGCAGTACTTC. The V and J genes are TRBV7-9 and TRBJ2-7, with a weak D call TRBD1 (6 bases). The CDR3 spans 18 residues. CDR1 is SEHNR, CDR2 FQNEAQ, per germline (reference sequence). Trimming took off 2 bases at V and 5 bases at J, with 25 bases between the two ends.

The gene calls are TRBV6-4 and TRBJ2-5; D may correspond to TRBD1 or TRBD2 (5 bases each). V lost 5 bases and J lost 3, with 16 bases in between. Germline V lookup: CDR1 MRHNA, CDR2 SNTAGT. This CDR3 has 15 residues. The CDR3 is CASSLWDRLEETQYF. The CDR3 nucleotides are TGTGCCAGCAGTTTGTGGGACCGGTTAGAAGAGACCCAGTACTTC.

This chain connects TRBV20-1 to TRBJ2-5, with D tentatively TRBD1 (6 bases). V was shortened by 4 bases and J by 1 base, with 10 bases between the two germline ends. Germline values: CDR1 DFQATT, CDR2 SNEGSKA (reference sequence). The CDR3 is made up of 13 amino acids. CDR3 in amino acids: CSAKGTTQETQYF. The CDR3 nucleotides read TGCAGTGCTAAAGGGACAACCCAAGAGACCCAGTACTTC.

This clonotype has a count of ten or more. In nucleotides, the CDR3 is TGTGCCAGCAGCTTATGGGGCGACGAGCAGTTCTTC. Translated, it gives CASSLWGDEQFF. The rearrangement uses TRBV11-2 and TRBJ2-1; a possible D gene is TRBD1 (5 bases). The length of the CDR3 is 12 residues. V lost 2 bases and J lost 10, with 9 bases in between. Germline V lookup: CDR1 SGHAT, CDR2 FQNNGV.

This clonotype was seen at least ten times. The chain recombines TRBV11-2 with TRBJ2-7; TRBD2 aligns across 13 bases. The CDR3 contains 15 residues. Trimming took 5 bases from V and 3 from J; bases not matched to a gene: 4. Germline loops: CDR1 SGHAT, CDR2 FQNNGV. The DNA for the CDR3 is TGTGCCAGCAGCCCGAGGACTAGCGGGAGCTACGAGCAGTACTTC. It translates to CASSPRTSGSYEQYF. Looking up the rest from reference TRBV11-2 and TRBJ2-7 gives the full variable domain: EAGVAQSPRYKIIEKRQSVAFWCNPISGHATLYWYQQILGQGPKLLIQFQNNGVVDDSQLPKDRFSAERLKGVDSTLKIQPAKLEDSAVYLCASSPRTSGSYEQYFGPGTRLTVT.

The table lists this clonotype with many counts. CDR3 nucleotides: TGTGCCAGCAGCTATACAGGGGCCGGTTCCTACGAGCAGTACTTC. This translates into CASSYTGAGSYEQYF. The chain joins TRBV11-2 to TRBJ2-7; TRBD1 matches 7 bases. J lost 1 base, V lost 4 bases, and 7 bases had no gene match. Looked up from germline, CDR1 is SGHAT and CDR2 is FQNNGV. CDR3 size: 15 residues.

Notes on this clonotype: This may be a read error, as it is one base from a much larger clone. This chain links TRBV14 with TRBJ2-1; perhaps TRBD1 as D (6 bases). The ends were cut back, 5 bases at V and 10 bases at J, with 30 bases in the middle. CDR1 is SGHDN and CDR2 is FVKESK in the germline V gene. The CDR3 runs 18 residues. The CDR3 loop is CASSSRSGQTRSSYEQFF. Written as DNA, the CDR3 is TGTGCCAGCAGCTCCCGGTCCGGACAGACCCGAAGCTCCTACGAGCAGTTCTTC.

Only a few counts were recorded for this clonotype. The chain joins TRBV28 to TRBJ2-2; 11 nucleotides line up with TRBD1. V gave up 5 bases and J gave up 6 bases; unmatched junction bases: 8. The CDR3 covers 16 residues. Germline V gene sequence: CDR1 MDHEN, CDR2 SYDVKM. In DNA, the CDR3 is TGTGCCAGCAGTCCTCTGGGACAGGGGGAGTCCGGGGAGCTGTTTTTT. Translated: CASSPLGQGESGELFF.

This clonotype was detected ten times or more. The rearrangement links TRBV20-1 to TRBJ1-1, with D hard to call. CDR3 length: 12 amino acids. V shed 2 bases and J shed 4 bases, with 8 bases lying between them. Germline V gene data show CDR1 as DFQATT and CDR2 as SNEGSKA (reference sequence). This CDR3 reads CSARTDITEAFF. The CDR3, as DNA: TGCAGTGCTAGAACAGATATCACTGAAGCTTTCTTT.

Many counts were recorded for this clonotype. The chain links TRBV11-2 to TRBJ2-2; the match to TRBD2 covers 16 bases. The V segment lost 5 bases and the J segment 6 bases; nucleotides outside the gene matches: 9. Germline V gives CDR1 SGHAT, CDR2 FQNNGV. The CDR3 consists of 18 residues. This chain's CDR3 is CASSAGTSGRARAGELFF. Written as DNA, the CDR3 is TGTGCCAGCAGCGCCGGGACTAGCGGGAGGGCTCGAGCCGGGGAGCTGTTTTTT.

The DNA of the CDR3 is TGTGCCAGCAGCGAAGAGTCCATTCAGTACTTC. This sequence encodes CASSEESIQYF. The chain joins TRBV7-9 to TRBJ2-4; D unresolved. V gave up 5 bases and J gave up 9 bases, with 8 bases separating them. The CDR3 runs to 11 residues. Germline values: CDR1 SEHNR, CDR2 FQNEAQ (reference sequence).

This clonotype was seen at least ten times. The chain has TRBV28 and TRBJ1-2; a possible D gene is TRBD1 (5 bases). Per the germline V gene, CDR1 is MDHEN and CDR2 is SYDVKM. The ends were cut back, 4 bases at V and 3 bases at J, with 12 bases in the middle. The CDR3 is 14 residues long. The CDR3 DNA reads as TGTGCCAGCAGTTATGGGTGGGGCGACTATGGCTACACCTTC. This encodes CASSYGWGDYGYTF.

The V and J genes are TRBV7-9 and TRBJ2-7; TRBD2 matches at 8 bases. The CDR3 has 15 residues. V lost 5 bases to trimming and J lost 6 bases; unmatched junction nucleotides: 12. Germline CDR1 is SEHNR and CDR2 is FQNEAQ (reference sequence). CDR3 nucleotide sequence: TGTGCCAGCAGCCCTGCGGGGGGCGGGGTGGTCGAGCAGTACTTC. Its translation is CASSPAGGGVVEQYF.